This TCR beta chain was recorded in a study of cytomegalovirus exposure and HLA in healthy donors. V was clipped by 5 bases and J by 3 bases; unmatched bases: 6. The CDR3 length is 14 residues. Germline V gene data show CDR1 as MNHNY and CDR2 as SVGAGI (reference sequence). General study points: Subsequent analysis found a tendency for first-cohort TCR clusters to co-occur within the 120 or so validation repertoires. The study recorded 150 to 200 TCR beta chains that were cytomegalovirus-associated. Cytomegalovirus status, reportedly, was diagnosed with high specificity and sensitivity by the classifier.

Method: immunoSEQ multiplex PCR; TCRdb's copy keeps in-frame clones and lacks some. Of about 110,000 clones detected, around 95% appear once; the ten largest clones hold 0.65% to 0.7%. Concerning this clone itself: Its antigen is currently unknown.

The sample consisted of PBMCs. The clonotype comes from a woman aged 18-30 years in good health and CMV-seronegative. The rearrangement joins TRBV6-6 to TRBJ1-2; 7 bases line up with TRBD1. The CDR3 DNA is TGTGCCAGCAGTCAACCGGGACAGTACTATGGCTACACCTTC. Residues: CASSQPGQYYGYTF.